This T cell receptor (beta chain) was sequenced during a study of blood T cells in healthy people across ages (dated by TCRdb to 2014 to 2015). Regarding the study in general: In model experiments, template switching captured about one uniquely barcoded TCR beta cDNA molecule for every two T cells. Using deep sequencing normalized with unique cDNA molecular identifiers, the study measured how TCR beta repertoire diversity changes with age. The donors were split into four age groups: young (average 16 years), middle-aged (about 40), aged (more than 60) and long-lived (more than 80). Donors of different ages were randomly distributed across sequencing lanes to avoid experimental bias. Using the same blood draw, the study looked at two additional independent replicas of 1 million unique cDNA reads for two donors, one aged 18 to 30 and the other aged 80 or older.

General findings and caveats noted by the study authors: Because profiling used bulk unsorted PBMCs, naive and antigen-experienced compartments could not be compared conclusively. Estimates of total diversity from one million sequenced T cells were regarded as lower bounds and underestimates. A strong correlation was found between observed TCR beta diversity and the percentage of naive T cells measured by flow cytometry. Donor CMV infection status was unknown, potentially confounding age-related changes in expanded clonotypes. Compared with the aged group, the long-lived group had more naive CD4+ T cells, fewer expanded clones and increased TCR diversity, a pattern suggesting age selection. Observed TCR beta diversity per million T cells fell roughly linearly with age, and a significant reduction was already apparent by age about 43.

The donors were 40 or so Caucasian individuals from Russia, aged roughly 6 to 100 years, who were systemically healthy. Around 9.7 milliliters of peripheral blood were collected from each donor into EDTA-treated Vacutainer tubes. Ficoll-Paque density-gradient centrifugation was used to isolate PBMCs, with at least 6.5 million per sample. Trizol reagent was used to extract total RNA from the PBMCs, yielding at least 5 micrograms per sample. For every donor, an aliquot of PBMCs went through flow cytometry to measure the percentages of naive CD45RAhigh/CD27high T cells. The library was prepared using 5' RACE. Reads for this sample came from an Illumina HiSeq 2500. A second PCR of about 6 to 11 cycles was performed with a sample-barcoded 5' primer and a J-beta primer mix. A unique molecular identifier was introduced onto each TCR beta cDNA molecule by a template-switch 5' adaptor carrying 12 random nucleotides. At least 2.5 million CDR3-containing paired-end reads were obtained from each sample. The Mint cDNA synthesis kit, primed by a TRBC-specific oligonucleotide, was used to synthesize first-strand cDNA from all RNA. Following uracil-DNA glycosylase treatment, all cDNA underwent a first 18-cycle PCR with the universal primers M1SS and BC2_uni_R. The source study handled its data this way. For normalization, 1 million high-quality reads were randomly selected from each sample, with every read carrying a distinct molecular identifier. Instead of being binned into consensus sequences, reads with shared molecular identifiers were discarded. MiTCR, run with a Q25 quality threshold and the strictest error-elimination algorithm, handled CDR3 identification, clonotype clustering and error correction. A nonparametric unseen species model with Euler transformation was used to estimate a lower bound on total TCR beta diversity. Starting from the raw public reads, TCRdb applied fastp trimming at Q25, assembled clones with MiXCR and retained in-frame beta chains. One record per CDR3 amino acid sequence lists the most common genes and DNA. The V and J calls and clone size come from TCRdb's table, not from the authors' own analysis. The sample table lists around 670,000 distinct CDR3 sequences, about 28% of them with a count of one. 15% to 18% of the sample is in the top ten clones.

This clonotype occurred a few times. Its target antigen remains unknown. No quality values exist for individual bases; no much larger clone is one base distant. Sequencing input: blood. This receptor was taken from a woman at least 80 years old in good health.

The CDR3 in this case is CASSEGLANYGYTF. The DNA sequence follows: TGTGCCAGCAGCGAAGGTTTAGCTAACTATGGCTACACCTTC. The V gene is TRBV6-2 or TRBV6-3 and the J gene is TRBJ1-2; no D gene call is confident. The CDR3 covers 14 residues, taking in both the cysteine and the phenylalanine. Just CDR3 DNA is preserved here, 42 bases in frame from base 1. CDR1 and CDR2, per the germline V gene, are MNHEY and SVGEGT. A distance of 11 bases separates the germline ends of V and J, which lose 6 bases and 0 bases respectively.